A single sample is the source of the 27 T cell receptor beta chains below, sequenced in a study of lymphopenia after photon versus proton radiotherapy. TCRdb's table, derived via immunoSEQ multiplex PCR, lists solely in-frame clones and lacks some. The sample lists more than 80,000 clones; around four fifths were seen once. The specimen was peripheral blood, collected from a patient treated with proton-based radiotherapy. The receptor set was obtained from a man between 60 and 75 years old with pancreatic cancer.

The chain uses TRBV28 and TRBJ2-4; D is tentatively TRBD1 or TRBD2 (5 bases each). Deletions cut 3 bases from V and 9 bases from J, with 15 bases between. The CDR3 is 14 residues long. The germline V gene has CDR1 MDHEN and CDR2 SYDVKM. The CDR3 loop reads CASSLRAQGGIQYF. Here the CDR3 DNA reads TGTGCCAGCAGTTTGAGGGCTCAGGGCGGCATTCAGTACTTC.

The chain is built from TRBV30 and TRBJ2-1, with TRBD1 matching 7 bases. The CDR3 is 15 residues long. The V gene's germline CDR1 is GTSNPN and CDR2 SVGIG (reference sequence). The trim removed 2 bases at V and 4 bases at J, leaving 8 bases unmatched. CDR3 DNA: TGTGCCTGGAGTCTTCCACAGGGGTTTTACAATGAGCAGTTCTTC. Translation: CAWSLPQGFYNEQFF.

There are a few counts of this clone. The chain combines TRBV29-1 with TRBJ2-7; TRBD2 aligns across 12 bases. The trim removed 7 bases at V and 5 bases at J, leaving 12 bases unmatched. The CDR3 has 15 residues. Germline loops: CDR1 SQVTM, CDR2 ANQGSEA. Written as DNA, the CDR3 is TGCAGCGCTTCCCCCCGACTAGCGGGAGTCCACGAGCAGTACTTC. It translates to CSASPRLAGVHEQYF.

The chain is built from TRBV2 and TRBJ2-5, with D unclear. CDR1 and CDR2 (germline): SNHLY, FYNNEI. This CDR3 spans 13 amino acids. With 2 bases removed from V and 0 bases from J, the gap between germline ends came to 4 bases. The CDR3 nucleotides are TGTGCCAGCAGTGAAAGGTACCAAGAGACCCAGTACTTC. Encoded protein: CASSERYQETQYF.

This chain connects TRBV7-2 to TRBJ2-7, with D unclear. The CDR3 has 13 amino acids. CDR1 and CDR2 from the germline V gene are SGHTA and FQGNSA. V shed 0 bases and J shed 6 bases, with 9 bases lying between them. CDR3 protein: CASSLAVATEQYF. The CDR3 coding sequence is TGTGCCAGCAGCTTAGCCGTAGCTACCGAGCAGTACTTC.

The chain uses TRBV27 and TRBJ2-3; 11 positions match TRBD2. This CDR3 has 15 amino acids. V was clipped by 4 bases and J by 4 bases; unmatched bases: 4. Germline lookup yields CDR1 MNHEY and CDR2 SMNVEV (reference sequence). The chain's CDR3 is CASSYLAGGSDTQYF. The CDR3 region has the DNA TGTGCCAGCAGTTATCTAGCGGGAGGTTCAGATACGCAGTATTTT.

V is TRBV7-9 and J is TRBJ2-7; a possible D gene is TRBD1 (6 bases). V lost 4 bases to trimming and J lost 4 bases, with 14 bases between them. Looked up from germline, CDR1 is SEHNR and CDR2 is FQNEAQ (reference sequence). The CDR3 has 14 residues. The CDR3 bases are TGTGCCAGCAGCTCCCTGGACAGACAGTACGAGCAGTACTTC. Translation gives CASSSLDRQYEQYF.

The chain combines TRBV14 with TRBJ2-5; unclear D gene. CDR3 size: 13 residues. Germline CDR1 and CDR2: SGHDN and FVKESK. V dropped 7 bases and J dropped 5 bases, with 14 bases sitting between them. The CDR3 sequence: CASTMGLGETQYF. The CDR3 region has the DNA TGTGCCAGCACCATGGGCCTGGGGGAGACCCAGTACTTC.

This chain connects TRBV29-1 to TRBJ2-5; possible D gene TRBD1, 5 bases. This CDR3 comprises 13 residues. V lost 3 bases to trimming and J lost 2 bases, with 10 bases between them. Per the germline V gene, CDR1 is SQVTM and CDR2 is ANQGSEA. The CDR3 sequence is CSVDQGYQETQYF. The CDR3, as DNA: TGCAGCGTTGATCAGGGCTATCAAGAGACCCAGTACTTC.

This clone showed up just a few times. The rearrangement links TRBV7-2 to TRBJ1-2; TRBD1 matches at 7 bases. Germline V lookup: CDR1 SGHTA, CDR2 FQGNSA. The CDR3 is 15 residues long. The V gene end was trimmed by 1 base and the J gene end by 7 bases; junction bases not matched to a gene: 9. The CDR3, as DNA: TGTGCCAGCAGCTTAGATGAGGGAACAGGGGTTGGCTACACCTTC. Translating it yields CASSLDEGTGVGYTF.

This clone was picked up one time. The chain recombines TRBV9 with TRBJ2-1, with TRBD2 identical over 13 bases. Germline V CDR1 and CDR2: SGDLS, YYNGEE. This CDR3 has 15 residues. J lost 7 bases, V lost 4 bases, and 5 bases had no gene match. The CDR3 DNA sequence: TGTGCCAGCAGCCCCCGGACTAGCGGGAGAAATGAGCAGTTCTTC. Translating it yields CASSPRTSGRNEQFF.

The chain is built from TRBV5-6 and TRBJ1-4; D may be TRBD1 (5 bases). V was pared by 2 bases and J by 0 bases, with 14 bases between. The CDR3 has 17 residues. The germline gives CDR1 SGHDT, CDR2 YYEEEE. The CDR3 reads CASSFYRSGATNEKLFF. The CDR3 coding sequence is TGTGCCAGCAGCTTTTACAGGTCCGGTGCAACTAATGAAAAACTGTTTTTT.

The V gene is TRBV27, the J gene TRBJ2-1; 9 bases map to TRBD2. Germline V gene lookup returns CDR1 MNHEY and CDR2 SMNVEV (reference sequence). Trimming removed 4 bases from V and 3 bases from J; junction bases left unmatched: 13. CDR3 length: 18 amino acids. Here the CDR3 reads CASSSEGRLAGFYNEQFF. The DNA for the CDR3 is TGTGCCAGCAGTTCGGAAGGGCGGCTAGCGGGGTTCTACAATGAGCAGTTCTTC.

The genes are TRBV14 and TRBJ1-2; maybe TRBD1 (6 bases). Germline-derived CDR1 and CDR2 are SGHDN and FVKESK. The CDR3 totals 13 residues. Trimming left V 4 bases short and J 4 bases short, with 10 bases between. The CDR3 region is CASSPIQGYGYTF. The CDR3 DNA sequence: TGTGCCAGCAGCCCAATACAGGGCTATGGCTACACCTTC.

V and J are TRBV6-1 and TRBJ2-5, with TRBD2 matching over 8 bases. Trimming took 3 bases from V and 3 from J; bases not matched to a gene: 3. The CDR3 has 14 residues. From germline, CDR1 is MNHNS and CDR2 SASEGT. CDR3 amino acids: CASSDETSEETQYF. In nucleotides, the CDR3 is TGTGCCAGCAGTGATGAGACTAGCGAAGAGACCCAGTACTTC.

The chain uses TRBV5-1 and TRBJ2-3; 11 bases align to TRBD2. J gave up 5 bases and V 1 base, and 3 bases lay outside the gene matches. CDR1 and CDR2 from the germline V gene are SGHRS and YFSETQ. CDR3 length: 15 residues. The chain's CDR3 is CASSLSLAGGDTQYF. The DNA for the CDR3 is TGCGCCAGCAGCTTGTCGCTAGCGGGAGGAGATACGCAGTATTTT.

The chain recombines TRBV28 with TRBJ2-1, with TRBD2 matching over 14 bases. After removal of 3 bases from V and 3 bases from J, the junction contained 10 bases not matched to a gene. This CDR3 is built from 19 residues. Germline loops: CDR1 MDHEN, CDR2 SYDVKM. The DNA for the CDR3 is TGTGCCAGCAGTTTTTATTTCGGACTAGCGGGAGGCATCTACAATGAGCAGTTCTTC. Residues: CASSFYFGLAGGIYNEQFF. Variable domain in full (rest from reference TRBV28 and TRBJ2-1): DVKVTQSSRYLVKRTGEKVFLECVQDMDHENMFWYRQDPGLGLRLIYFSYDVKMKEKGDIPEGYSVSREKKERFSLILESASTNQTSMYLCASSFYFGLAGGIYNEQFFGPGTRLTVL.

The chain uses TRBV5-5 and TRBJ2-5; TRBD1 matches at 9 bases. V shed 3 bases, J shed 1 base, and the junction held 13 bases outside the gene matches. The CDR3 covers 18 residues. Germline V CDR1 and CDR2: SGHKS, YYEKEE (reference sequence). Written as DNA, the CDR3 is TGTGCCAGCAGCTCCAAACTCCGGGACAGGGTCACCCAAGAGACCCAGTACTTC. Translation: CASSSKLRDRVTQETQYF. Drawing the rest from reference TRBV5-5 and TRBJ2-5, the complete variable domain is DAGVTQSPTHLIKTRGQQVTLRCSPISGHKSVSWYQQVLGQGPQFIFQYYEKEERGRGNFPDRFSARQFPNYSSELNVNALLLGDSALYLCASSSKLRDRVTQETQYFGPGTRLLVL.

This rearrangement joins TRBV11-2 to TRBJ2-1, with D possibly being TRBD1 or TRBD2 (5 bases each). This CDR3 spans 19 amino acids. Trimming removed 1 base at V and 0 bases at J, with 19 bases between. Per the germline V gene, CDR1 is SGHAT and CDR2 is FQNNGV. CDR3 coding DNA: TGTGCCAGCAGCTTAGCTCCCCCACTGGGGGAGAGCTCCTACAATGAGCAGTTCTTC. It codes for CASSLAPPLGESSYNEQFF. The variable domain in full, with the rest retrieved from reference TRBV11-2 and TRBJ2-1, is EAGVAQSPRYKIIEKRQSVAFWCNPISGHATLYWYQQILGQGPKLLIQFQNNGVVDDSQLPKDRFSAERLKGVDSTLKIQPAKLEDSAVYLCASSLAPPLGESSYNEQFFGPGTRLTVL.

The chain recombines TRBV7-2 with TRBJ2-7; D remains ambiguous. The CDR3 consists of 12 residues. CDR1 is SGHTA, CDR2 FQGNSA, per germline. Trimming cost V 6 bases and J 2 bases, with 8 bases left between them. CDR3 loop: CASRTGPYEQYF. The CDR3 DNA sequence: TGTGCCAGCAGGACTGGGCCCTACGAGCAGTACTTC.

The chain recombines TRBV19 with TRBJ2-1; 7 bases align to TRBD1. Losses at the gene ends were 6 bases for V and 3 bases for J; bases not matched to a gene: 2. CDR1 and CDR2 from the germline V gene are LNHDA and SQIVND (reference sequence). The CDR3 length is 13 residues. The CDR3 sequence is CASSRTGYNEQFF. The CDR3 bases are TGTGCCAGTAGCCGGACAGGCTACAATGAGCAGTTCTTC. The full variable domain, completed using reference TRBV19 and TRBJ2-1, is DGGITQSPKYLFRKEGQNVTLSCEQNLNHDAMYWYRQDPGQGLRLIYYSQIVNDFQKGDIAEGYSVSREKKESFPLTVTSAQKNPTAFYLCASSRTGYNEQFFGPGTRLTVL.

This chain joins TRBV29-1 and TRBJ1-1; no firm D call. CDR3 size: 12 residues. V lost 4 bases, J lost 0 bases, and 6 bases lay in between. Looked up from germline, CDR1 is SQVTM and CDR2 is ANQGSEA. The CDR3 nucleotides read TGCAGCGTTGCGAGCATGAACACTGAAGCTTTCTTT. Translated: CSVASMNTEAFF.

This chain uses TRBV11-3 with TRBJ2-1; TRBD1 or TRBD2 may be the D gene (5 bases each). The V and J ends lost 1 base and 10 bases respectively, with 14 bases between them. The V gene's germline CDR1 is SGHNT and CDR2 YENEEA. This CDR3 is 14 amino acids long. CDR3 sequence reads: CASSLVDGGTEQFF. The CDR3 region has the DNA TGTGCCAGCAGCTTAGTTGACGGTGGGACCGAGCAGTTCTTC.

The chain carries TRBV28 and TRBJ2-1, with D tentatively TRBD1 or TRBD2 (5 bases each). Germline V gene sequence: CDR1 MDHEN, CDR2 SYDVKM. V gave up 4 bases and J gave up 10 bases, with 11 bases separating them. This CDR3 has 12 residues. The CDR3 nucleotides read TGTGCCAGCAGTTCCTTGAGGGGCGAGCAGTTCTTC. Protein product: CASSSLRGEQFF.

The V and J genes are TRBV6-6 and TRBJ1-5; D gene uncertain. Germline lookup yields CDR1 MNHNY and CDR2 SVGAGI (reference sequence). V shed 10 bases and J shed 0 bases, with 7 bases lying between them. The CDR3 is made up of 12 amino acids. CDR3 in amino acids: CAIGVSNQPQHF. For the CDR3, the DNA is TGTGCCATCGGGGTTAGCAATCAGCCCCAGCATTTT.

The V and J genes are TRBV28 and TRBJ1-4, with D hard to call. V shed 1 base and J shed 5 bases, with 5 bases lying between them. This CDR3 has 13 residues. Germline CDR1 reads MDHEN; CDR2 reads SYDVKM. CDR3 in DNA: TGTGCCAGCAGTTTATACGGGAATGAAAAACTGTTTTTT. Translated, it gives CASSLYGNEKLFF.

This sequence joins TRBV4-2 and TRBJ2-1; perhaps TRBD2 as D (6 bases). This CDR3 contains 14 residues. V was trimmed by 3 bases and J by 9 bases, leaving 15 bases between them. In germline, CDR1 is LGHNA, CDR2 YNFKEQ. CDR3 sequence: CASSHRTGEGEQFF. The CDR3 DNA reads as TGTGCCAGCAGCCACAGAACGGGAGAGGGTGAGCAGTTCTTC.